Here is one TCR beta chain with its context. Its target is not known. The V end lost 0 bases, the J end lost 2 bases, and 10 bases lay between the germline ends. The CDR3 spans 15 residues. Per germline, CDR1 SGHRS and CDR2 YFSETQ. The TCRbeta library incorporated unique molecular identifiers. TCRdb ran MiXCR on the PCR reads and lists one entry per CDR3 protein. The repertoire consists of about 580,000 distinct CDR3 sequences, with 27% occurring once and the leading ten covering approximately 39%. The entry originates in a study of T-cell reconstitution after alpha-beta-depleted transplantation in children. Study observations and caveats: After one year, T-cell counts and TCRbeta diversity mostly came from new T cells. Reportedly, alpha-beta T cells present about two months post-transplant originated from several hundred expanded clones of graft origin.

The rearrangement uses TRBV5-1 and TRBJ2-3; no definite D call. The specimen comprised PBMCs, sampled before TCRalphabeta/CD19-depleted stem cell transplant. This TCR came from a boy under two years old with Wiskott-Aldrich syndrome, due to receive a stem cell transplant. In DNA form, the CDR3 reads TGCGCCAGCAGCTTGGTCAGTCGGGTCACAGATACGCAGTATTTT. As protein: CASSLVSRVTDTQYF.